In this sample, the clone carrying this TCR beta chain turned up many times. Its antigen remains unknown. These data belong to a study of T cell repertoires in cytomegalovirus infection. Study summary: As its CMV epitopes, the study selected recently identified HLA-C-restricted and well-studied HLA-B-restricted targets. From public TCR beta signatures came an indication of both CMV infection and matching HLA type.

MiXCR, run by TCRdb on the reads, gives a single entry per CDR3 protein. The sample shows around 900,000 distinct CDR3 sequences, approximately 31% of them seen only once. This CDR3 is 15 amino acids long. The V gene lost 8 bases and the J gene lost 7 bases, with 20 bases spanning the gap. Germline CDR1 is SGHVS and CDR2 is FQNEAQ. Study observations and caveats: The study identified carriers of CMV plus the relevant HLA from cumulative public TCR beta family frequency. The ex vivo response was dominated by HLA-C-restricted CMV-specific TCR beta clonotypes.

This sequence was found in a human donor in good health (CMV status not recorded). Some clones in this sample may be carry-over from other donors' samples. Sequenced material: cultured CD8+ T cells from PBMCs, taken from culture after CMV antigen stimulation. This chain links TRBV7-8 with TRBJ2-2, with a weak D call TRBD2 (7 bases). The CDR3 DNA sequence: TGTGCCAGCGTCAACACCGGGGGGCGTATCGGGGAGCTGTTTTTT. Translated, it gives CASVNTGGRIGELFF.